This T cell receptor (beta chain) was identified during a study of Ad26.COV2.S vaccination and SARS-CoV-2 variants. Across the whole study: The donor was enrolled in the Ad26.COV2.S arm of the COV1001 trial. Once, or twice with 56 days between doses, Ad26.COV2.S was given intramuscularly. Study-level points and caveats: Vaccinees displayed broader spike-specific TCR repertoires than placebo recipients.

The CDR3 spans 17 residues. Germline CDR1 is SGHRS and CDR2 is YFSETQ. The V and J ends lost 0 bases and 3 bases respectively, with 16 bases between them. Sequencing used immunoSEQ multiplex PCR; TCRdb keeps in-frame clones, though not all of them. This table holds 350,000 to 500,000 clones, around 90% found once. About this clone: The antigen remains unidentified.

Treatment: some 20 received Ad26.COV2.S at low or high dose, single or two shots; roughly five received placebo; per-sample allocation not given. Following the first vaccine or placebo injection, samples were taken on day 63. In the vaccine, an Ad26 vector expressed the SARS-CoV-2 spike of the Wuhan strain. The material was peripheral blood, obtained in a trial of Ad26.COV2.S vaccine versus placebo. This sequence joins TRBV5-1 and TRBJ2-1; D unclear. This clonotype was obtained from a person aged 18-65 years who received the Ad26.COV2.S COVID-19 vaccine or a placebo. CDR3 nucleotides: TGCGCCAGCAGCTTGGATTTAACCGCCTCTCGCTACAATGAGCAGTTCTTC. Its protein is CASSLDLTASRYNEQFF.